In its sample, the clone carrying this TCR beta chain was seen many times. Its antigen is unknown. Per the germline V gene, CDR1 is SGHTA and CDR2 is FQGNSA. J gave up 6 bases and V 6 bases, and 6 bases lay outside the gene matches. This CDR3 has 13 amino acids. Documented time point: pre-sensitization, week 0. Treatment here: therapeutic diphenylcyclopropenone sensitization with weekly scalp DPC. Blood collection happened ahead of applying each patch test. The source of the sample is a study of human T cells and chemical hapten exposure. Whole-study findings and limits: Among expanded TCRs, significantly more large CDR3 similarity clusters formed than among controls.

As the library was built, unique molecular identifiers were attached to individual cDNA molecules. TCRdb passed the RACE reads through MiXCR, listing each CDR3 protein once. The sample contains more than 55,000 distinct CDR3 sequences, over 9% of which appear only once. The input for sequencing was whole blood, taken in connection with sensitization to the hapten diphenylcyclopropenone (DPC). This clonotype was sampled from a woman aged 40 to 50 with alopecia areata. Some clones in this sample may be carry-over from other donors' samples. This chain uses TRBV7-2 with TRBJ1-2, with 8 bases lining up with TRBD1. In DNA, the CDR3 is TGTGCCAGCAGATGGGGACAGGCCGATGGCTACACCTTC. It translates to CASRWGQADGYTF.